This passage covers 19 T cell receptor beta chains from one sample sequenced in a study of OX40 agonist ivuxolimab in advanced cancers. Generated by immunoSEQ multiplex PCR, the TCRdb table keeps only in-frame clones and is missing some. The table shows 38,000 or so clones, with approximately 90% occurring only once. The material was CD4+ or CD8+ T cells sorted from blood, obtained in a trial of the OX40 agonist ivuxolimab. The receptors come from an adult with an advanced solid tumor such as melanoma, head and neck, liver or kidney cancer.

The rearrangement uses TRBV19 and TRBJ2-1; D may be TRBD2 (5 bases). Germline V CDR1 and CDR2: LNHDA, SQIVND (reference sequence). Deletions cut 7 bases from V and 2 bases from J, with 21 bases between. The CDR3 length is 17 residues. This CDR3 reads CASTLAGPTGTYNEQFF. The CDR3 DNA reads TGTGCCAGTACCCTAGCCGGGCCCACTGGGACCTACAATGAGCAGTTCTTC. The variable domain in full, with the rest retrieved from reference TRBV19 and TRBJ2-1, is DGGITQSPKYLFRKEGQNVTLSCEQNLNHDAMYWYRQDPGQGLRLIYYSQIVNDFQKGDIAEGYSVSREKKESFPLTVTSAQKNPTAFYLCASTLAGPTGTYNEQFFGPGTRLTVL.

This CDR3 is CASSSTGQNQPQHF. The CDR3 nucleotides read TGTGCCAGCAGTTCGACGGGACAGAATCAGCCCCAGCATTTT. The V call is TRBV6-5, the J call TRBJ1-5; 7 nucleotides agree with TRBD1. The CDR3 extends over 14 amino acids. CDR1 MNHEY and CDR2 SVGAGI come from the germline V gene. Trimming took 4 bases from V and 4 from J; bases not matched to a gene: 4.

The CDR3 DNA reads TGTGCCAGCATTGGCGGACCCCAGGTAATCTCTGGGGCCAACGTCCTGACTTTC. Translation: CASIGGPQVISGANVLTF. The V call is TRBV2, the J call TRBJ2-6; D remains ambiguous. The CDR3 runs to 18 residues. Germline CDR1 reads SNHLY; CDR2 reads FYNNEI. The V gene lost 7 bases and the J gene lost 0 bases, with 19 bases spanning the gap.

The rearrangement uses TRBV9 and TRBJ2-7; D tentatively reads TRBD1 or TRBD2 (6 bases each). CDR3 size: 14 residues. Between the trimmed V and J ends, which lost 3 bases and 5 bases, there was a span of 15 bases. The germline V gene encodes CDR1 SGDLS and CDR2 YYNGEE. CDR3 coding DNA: TGTGCCAGCAGCGCCTCCGGGGGCGGCGACGAGCAGTACTTC. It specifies CASSASGGGDEQYF.

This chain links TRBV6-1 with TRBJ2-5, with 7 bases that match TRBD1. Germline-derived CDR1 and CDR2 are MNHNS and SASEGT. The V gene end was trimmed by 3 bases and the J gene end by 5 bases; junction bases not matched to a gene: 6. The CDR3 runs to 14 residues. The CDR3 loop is CASSDTGVWETQYF. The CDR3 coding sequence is TGTGCCAGCAGTGATACAGGGGTTTGGGAGACCCAGTACTTC.

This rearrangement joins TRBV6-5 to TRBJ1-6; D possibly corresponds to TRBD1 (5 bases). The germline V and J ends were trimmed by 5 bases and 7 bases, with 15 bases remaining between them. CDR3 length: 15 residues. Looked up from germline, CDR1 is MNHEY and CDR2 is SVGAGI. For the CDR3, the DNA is TGTGCCAGCAGTATTCCCCTCGGGGGGAATTCACCCCTCCACTTT. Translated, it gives CASSIPLGGNSPLHF.

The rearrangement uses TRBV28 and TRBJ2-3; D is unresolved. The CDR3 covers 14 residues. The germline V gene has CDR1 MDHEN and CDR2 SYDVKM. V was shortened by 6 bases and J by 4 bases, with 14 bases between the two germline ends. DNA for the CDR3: TGTGCCAGCAGCCCATCGTCCGGTGCAGATACGCAGTATTTT. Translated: CASSPSSGADTQYF.

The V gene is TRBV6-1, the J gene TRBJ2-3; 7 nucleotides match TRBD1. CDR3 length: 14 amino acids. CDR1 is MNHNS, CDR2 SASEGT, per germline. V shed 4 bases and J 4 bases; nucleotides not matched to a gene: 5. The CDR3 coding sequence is TGTGCCAGCAGTGGGTACAGGGGTCCAGATACGCAGTATTTT. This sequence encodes CASSGYRGPDTQYF.

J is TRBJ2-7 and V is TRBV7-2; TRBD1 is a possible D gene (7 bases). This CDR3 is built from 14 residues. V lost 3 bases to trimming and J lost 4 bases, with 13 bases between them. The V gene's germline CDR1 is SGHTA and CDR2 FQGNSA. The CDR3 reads CASSFAPGGYEQYF. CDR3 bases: TGTGCCAGCAGCTTCGCCCCAGGGGGGTACGAGCAGTACTTC. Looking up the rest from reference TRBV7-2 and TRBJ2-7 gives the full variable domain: GAGVSQSPSNKVTEKGKDVELRCDPISGHTALYWYRQSLGQGLEFLIYFQGNSAPDKSGLPSDRFSAERTGGSVSTLTIQRTQQEDSAVYLCASSFAPGGYEQYFGPGTRLTVT.

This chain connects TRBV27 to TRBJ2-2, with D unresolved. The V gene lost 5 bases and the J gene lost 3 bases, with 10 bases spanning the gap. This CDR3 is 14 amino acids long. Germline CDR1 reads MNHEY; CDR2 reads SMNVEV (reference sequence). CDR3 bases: TGTGCCAGCAGTCCCAAGTCATACACCGGGGAGCTGTTTTTT. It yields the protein CASSPKSYTGELFF.

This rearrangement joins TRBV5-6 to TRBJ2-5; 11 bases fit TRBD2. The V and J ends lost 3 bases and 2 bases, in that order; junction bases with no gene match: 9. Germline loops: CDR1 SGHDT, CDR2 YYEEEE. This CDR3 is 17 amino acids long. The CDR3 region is CASSSFLAGGQQETQYF. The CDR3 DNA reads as TGTGCCAGCAGCTCTTTCCTAGCGGGGGGACAGCAAGAGACCCAGTACTTC.

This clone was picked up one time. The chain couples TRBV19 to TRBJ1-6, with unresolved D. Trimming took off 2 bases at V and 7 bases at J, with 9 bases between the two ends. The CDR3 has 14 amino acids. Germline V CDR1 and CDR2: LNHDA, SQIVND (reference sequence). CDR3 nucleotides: TGTGCCAGTAGTATACAAGATTACAATTCACCCCTCCACTTT. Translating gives CASSIQDYNSPLHF.

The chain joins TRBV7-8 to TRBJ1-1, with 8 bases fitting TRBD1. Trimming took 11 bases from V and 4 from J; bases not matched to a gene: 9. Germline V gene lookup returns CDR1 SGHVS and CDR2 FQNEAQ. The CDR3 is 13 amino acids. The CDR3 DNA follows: TGTGCCGTGACAGGGGCCGAGGGCACTGAAGCTTTCTTT. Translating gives CAVTGAEGTEAFF. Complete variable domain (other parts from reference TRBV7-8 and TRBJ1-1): GAGVSQSPRYKVAKRGQDVALRCDPISGHVSLFWYQQALGQGPEFLTYFQNEAQLDKSGLPSDRFFAERPEGSVSTLKIQRTQQEDSAVYLCAVTGAEGTEAFFGQGTRLTVV.

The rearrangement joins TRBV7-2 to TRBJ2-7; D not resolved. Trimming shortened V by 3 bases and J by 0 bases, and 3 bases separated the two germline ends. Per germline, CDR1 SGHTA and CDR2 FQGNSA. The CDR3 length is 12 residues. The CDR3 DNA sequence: TGTGCCAGCAGCTTCCCCTCCTACGAGCAGTACTTC. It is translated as CASSFPSYEQYF.

DNA of the CDR3: TGCGCCAGCAGCTTGGACGCTTGGTACGAGCAGTACTTC. It specifies CASSLDAWYEQYF. V usage is TRBV5-1 and J usage is TRBJ2-7, with no clear D. V gave up 0 bases and J gave up 4 bases, with 8 bases separating them. Germline V CDR1 and CDR2: SGHRS, YFSETQ. The CDR3 loop spans 13 amino acids.

Written as DNA, the CDR3 is TGTGCCAGCAGTGAGCCGGGACGACTAACAAATCAGCCCCAGCATTTT. Encoded protein: CASSEPGRLTNQPQHF. The rearrangement links TRBV6-1 to TRBJ1-5; D perhaps matches TRBD1 (5 bases). Trimming pared 3 bases from V and 4 bases from J, leaving 16 bases between. CDR3 length: 16 residues. Looked up from germline, CDR1 is MNHNS and CDR2 is SASEGT.

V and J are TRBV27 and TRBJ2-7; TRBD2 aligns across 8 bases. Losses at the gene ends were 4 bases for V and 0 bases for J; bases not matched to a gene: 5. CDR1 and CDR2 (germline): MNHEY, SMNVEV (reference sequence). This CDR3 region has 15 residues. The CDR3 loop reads CASSYAGGSSYEQYF. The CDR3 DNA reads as TGTGCCAGCAGTTATGCGGGGGGCAGCTCCTACGAGCAGTACTTC.

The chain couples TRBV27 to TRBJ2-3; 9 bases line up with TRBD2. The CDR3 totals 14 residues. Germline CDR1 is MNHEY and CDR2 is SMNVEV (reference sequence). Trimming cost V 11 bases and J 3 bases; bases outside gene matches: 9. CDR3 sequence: CAVEGSGGTDTQYF. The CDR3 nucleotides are TGTGCCGTGGAAGGCAGCGGGGGGACAGATACGCAGTATTTT.

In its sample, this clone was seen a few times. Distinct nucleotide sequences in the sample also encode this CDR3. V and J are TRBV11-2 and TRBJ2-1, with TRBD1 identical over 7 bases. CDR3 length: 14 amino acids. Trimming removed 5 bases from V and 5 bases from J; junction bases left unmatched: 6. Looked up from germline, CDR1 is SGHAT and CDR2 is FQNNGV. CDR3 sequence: CASSPGQLNNEQFF. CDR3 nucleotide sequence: TGTGCCAGCAGCCCGGGACAGCTGAACAATGAGCAGTTCTTC. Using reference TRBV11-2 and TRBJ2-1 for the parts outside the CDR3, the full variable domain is EAGVAQSPRYKIIEKRQSVAFWCNPISGHATLYWYQQILGQGPKLLIQFQNNGVVDDSQLPKDRFSAERLKGVDSTLKIQPAKLEDSAVYLCASSPGQLNNEQFFGPGTRLTVL.